Described below is a single TCR beta chain sequence and its context. Germline loops: CDR1 LNHDA, CDR2 SQIVND (reference sequence). The CDR3 is made up of 15 amino acids. Trimming left V 7 bases short and J 3 bases short, with 15 bases between. These data originate in a study of blood T cell repertoires in COVID-19. Method: immunoSEQ multiplex PCR; TCRdb's copy keeps in-frame clones and lacks some. The data hold roughly 87,000 clones, with about 79% observed a single time. The sample was peripheral blood. The receptor comes from a woman aged 45-65 years with acute or convalescent COVID-19. The chain has TRBV19 and TRBJ1-4; D ambiguous. Here the CDR3 DNA reads TGTGCCAGTACTATCGGCAGGCCGGCTAATGAAAAACTGTTTTTT. Protein product: CASTIGRPANEKLFF. Full variable domain (remainder filled in from reference TRBV19 and TRBJ1-4): DGGITQSPKYLFRKEGQNVTLSCEQNLNHDAMYWYRQDPGQGLRLIYYSQIVNDFQKGDIAEGYSVSREKKESFPLTVTSAQKNPTAFYLCASTIGRPANEKLFFGSGTQLSVL.